This TCR beta chain was identified during a study of blood T cell repertoires in COVID-19. Study-level background: Both acute and convalescent COVID-19 samples were obtained from the United States, Italy and Spain.

The sample holds one count of this clone. Everyone who took part was about 18 to 90 years old, and they came from fewer than 25 US areas. Donors in Cohort 3 who had recovered were those with two negative PCRs, healthcare professional clearance, or resolution of their symptoms. Per the original methods: Amplifying reference gene primers gave estimates of nucleated cell counts. Measured with immunoSEQ multiplex PCR; TCRdb has only the in-frame clones, and not every one. From that table come the V and J calls and clone size; the DNA was used to work out D and trimming. Of 130,000 or so clones listed, roughly 84% are singletons. The sample taken for sequencing was PBMCs or T cells enriched from blood (not recorded which). This TCR derives from a young woman who had recovered from COVID-19.

The CDR3 here is CASSPQAGGSYNEQFF. DNA of the CDR3: TGTGCCAGCTCACCACAGGCGGGAGGGTCCTACAATGAGCAGTTCTTC. The chain couples TRBV18 to TRBJ2-1; 9 bases line up with TRBD2. This CDR3 is 16 amino acids long. After removal of 1 base from V and 1 base from J, the junction contained 2 bases not matched to a gene. Germline loops: CDR1 KGHSH, CDR2 LQKENI.